This T cell receptor beta chain stems from a study of naive and memory T cell subsets. After CD4 positive bead selection, the CD4-negative fraction gave CD8 T cells. Per the germline V gene, CDR1 is DFQATT and CDR2 is SNEGSKA (reference sequence). Trimming cost V 6 bases and J 3 bases, with 20 bases left between them. This CDR3 contains 15 residues. Study-wide results and limits: From naive to CM, EM and EMRA, diversity decreased and Gini increased. No ground truth validated the naive and memory repertoire findings. In naive cells, over 85% of TCR sequences were seen only once.

A word on this clonotype: Its antigen is currently unknown.

The beta constant-region primer was an equimolar mix of two oligonucleotides covering TRBC1 and TRBC2. From the UMI-ligation and nested PCR reads, TCRdb called clonotypes with MiXCR, one entry per CDR3 protein. The sample has some 150,000 distinct CDR3 sequences, 15% to 20% seen once. The source of this sequence is a human donor in good health. The chain has TRBV20-1 and TRBJ2-5; possibly TRBD1 for D (6 bases). The sample consisted of naive CD4+ T cells from blood. The CDR3 is CSAGPLARGKETQYF. DNA for the CDR3: TGCAGTGCCGGACCGTTAGCTAGGGGGAAAGAGACCCAGTACTTC.